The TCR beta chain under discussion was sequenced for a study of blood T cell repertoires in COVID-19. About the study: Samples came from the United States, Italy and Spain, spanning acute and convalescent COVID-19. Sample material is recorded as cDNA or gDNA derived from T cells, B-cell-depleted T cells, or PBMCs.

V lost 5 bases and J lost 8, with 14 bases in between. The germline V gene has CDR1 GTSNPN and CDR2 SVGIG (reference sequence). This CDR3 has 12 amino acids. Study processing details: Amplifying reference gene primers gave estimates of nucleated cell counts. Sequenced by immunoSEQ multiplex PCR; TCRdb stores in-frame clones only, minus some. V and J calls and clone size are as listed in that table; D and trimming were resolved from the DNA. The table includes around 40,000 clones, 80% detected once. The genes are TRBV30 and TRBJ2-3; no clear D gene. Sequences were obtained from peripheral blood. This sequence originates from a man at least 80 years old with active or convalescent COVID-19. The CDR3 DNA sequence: TGTGCCTGGGTTGGAGAGGAGATTACGCAGTATTTT. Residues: CAWVGEEITQYF.